This TCR beta chain is drawn from a study of CD8+CD57+ T cells in acquired aplastic anemia. This CDR3 has 16 residues. V shed 0 bases, J shed 0 bases, and the junction held 3 bases outside the gene matches. Looked up from germline, CDR1 is SEHNR and CDR2 is FQNEAQ (reference sequence). Genomic DNA templated the TCR beta VDJ and CDR3 profiling. Each CDR3 protein is one row after TCRdb ran MiXCR on the reads. The sample yields roughly 63,000 distinct CDR3 sequences, roughly half seen once. Sequencing used sorted CD4+, CD8+, or CD8+CD57+ T cells (not recorded which) from PBMCs. This chain joins TRBV7-9 and TRBJ2-5; 8 nucleotides match TRBD2. This clonotype originated in a human donor in good health, serving as a control. DNA of the CDR3: TGTGCCAGCAGCTTAGCTCTAGCGGGCAACCAAGAGACCCAGTACTTC. This codes for CASSLALAGNQETQYF.